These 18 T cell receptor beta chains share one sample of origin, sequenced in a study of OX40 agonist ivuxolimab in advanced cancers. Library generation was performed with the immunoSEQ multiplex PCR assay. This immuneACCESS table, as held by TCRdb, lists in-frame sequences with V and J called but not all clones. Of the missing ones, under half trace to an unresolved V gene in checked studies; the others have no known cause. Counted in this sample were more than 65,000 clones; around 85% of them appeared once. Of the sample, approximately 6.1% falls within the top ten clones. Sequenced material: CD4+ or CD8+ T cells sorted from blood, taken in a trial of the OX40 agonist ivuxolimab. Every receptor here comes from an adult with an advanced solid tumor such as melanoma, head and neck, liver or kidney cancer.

Written as DNA, the CDR3 is TGTGCCAGCAGGGGCTACAATATCTACGAGCAGTACTTC. This sequence encodes CASRGYNIYEQYF. The V gene is TRBV6-1, the J gene TRBJ2-7; D unresolved. The length of the CDR3 is 13 residues. Trimming left V 6 bases short and J 3 bases short, with 12 bases between. The germline V gene has CDR1 MNHNS and CDR2 SASEGT.

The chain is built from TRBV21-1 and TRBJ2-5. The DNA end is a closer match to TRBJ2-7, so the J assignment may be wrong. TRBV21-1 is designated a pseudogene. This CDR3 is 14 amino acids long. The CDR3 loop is CASSKEGRGGEQYF. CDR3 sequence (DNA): TGTGCCAGCAGCAAAGAAGGCAGGGGGGGCGAGCAGTACTTC.

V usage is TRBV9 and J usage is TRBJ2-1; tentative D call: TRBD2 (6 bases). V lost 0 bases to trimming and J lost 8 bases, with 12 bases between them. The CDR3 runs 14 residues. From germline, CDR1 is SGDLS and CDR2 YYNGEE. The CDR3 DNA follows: TGTGCCAGCAGCGTAGTCGGCTGGGGGGATGAGCAGTTCTTC. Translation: CASSVVGWGDEQFF.

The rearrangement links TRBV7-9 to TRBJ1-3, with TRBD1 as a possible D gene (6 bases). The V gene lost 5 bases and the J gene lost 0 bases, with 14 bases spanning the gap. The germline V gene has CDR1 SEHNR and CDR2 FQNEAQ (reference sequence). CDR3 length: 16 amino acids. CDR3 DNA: TGTGCCAGCAGCACCGGGACACCAAGCTCTGGAAACACCATATATTTT. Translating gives CASSTGTPSSGNTIYF.

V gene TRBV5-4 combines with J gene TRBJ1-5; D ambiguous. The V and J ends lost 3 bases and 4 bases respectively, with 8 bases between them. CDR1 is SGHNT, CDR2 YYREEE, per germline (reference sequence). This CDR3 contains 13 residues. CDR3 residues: CASSSDRNQPQHF. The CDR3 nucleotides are TGTGCCAGCAGCTCAGATAGAAATCAGCCCCAGCATTTT.

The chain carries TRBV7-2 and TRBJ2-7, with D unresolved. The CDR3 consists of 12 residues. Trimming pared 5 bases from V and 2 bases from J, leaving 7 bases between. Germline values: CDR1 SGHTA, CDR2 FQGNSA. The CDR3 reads CASSLTAYEQYF. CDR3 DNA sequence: TGTGCCAGCAGCCTAACAGCCTACGAGCAGTACTTC.

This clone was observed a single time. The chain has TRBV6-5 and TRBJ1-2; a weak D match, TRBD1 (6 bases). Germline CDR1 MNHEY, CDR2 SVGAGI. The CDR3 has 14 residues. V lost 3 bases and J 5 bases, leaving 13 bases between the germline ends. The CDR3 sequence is CASSYGYRDYGYTF. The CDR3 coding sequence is TGTGCCAGCAGTTATGGTTACAGGGATTATGGCTACACCTTC.

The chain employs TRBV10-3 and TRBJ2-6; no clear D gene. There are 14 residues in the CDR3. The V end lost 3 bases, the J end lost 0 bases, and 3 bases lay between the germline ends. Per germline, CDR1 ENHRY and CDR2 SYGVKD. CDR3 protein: CAISDTSGANVLTF. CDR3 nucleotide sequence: TGTGCCATCAGTGATACCTCTGGGGCCAACGTCCTGACTTTC.

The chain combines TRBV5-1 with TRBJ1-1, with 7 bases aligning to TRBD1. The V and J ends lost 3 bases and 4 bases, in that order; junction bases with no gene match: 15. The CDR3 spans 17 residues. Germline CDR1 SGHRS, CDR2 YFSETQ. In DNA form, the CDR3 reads TGCGCCAGCAGCTCCATTAACAGGGGCAGTCGCGGCACTGAAGCTTTCTTT. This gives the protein CASSSINRGSRGTEAFF.

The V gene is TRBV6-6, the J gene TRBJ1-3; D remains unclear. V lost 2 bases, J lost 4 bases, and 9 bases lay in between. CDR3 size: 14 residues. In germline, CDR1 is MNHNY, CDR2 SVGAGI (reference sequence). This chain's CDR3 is CASSYPGAGNTIYF. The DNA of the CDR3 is TGTGCCAGCAGTTACCCAGGAGCCGGAAACACCATATATTTT.

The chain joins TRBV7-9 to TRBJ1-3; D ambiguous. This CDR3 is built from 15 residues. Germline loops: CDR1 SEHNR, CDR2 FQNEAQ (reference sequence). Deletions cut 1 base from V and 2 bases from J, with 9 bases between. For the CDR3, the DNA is TGTGCCAGCAGCTTAGGCCCAAAGACTGGAAACACCATATATTTT. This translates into CASSLGPKTGNTIYF.

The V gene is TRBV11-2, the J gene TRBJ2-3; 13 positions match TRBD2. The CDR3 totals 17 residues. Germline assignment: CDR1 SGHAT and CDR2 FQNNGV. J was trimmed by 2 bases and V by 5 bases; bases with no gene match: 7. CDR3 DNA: TGTGCCAGCAGCGAGGGACTAGCGGGAATCTTCACAGATACGCAGTATTTT. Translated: CASSEGLAGIFTDTQYF.

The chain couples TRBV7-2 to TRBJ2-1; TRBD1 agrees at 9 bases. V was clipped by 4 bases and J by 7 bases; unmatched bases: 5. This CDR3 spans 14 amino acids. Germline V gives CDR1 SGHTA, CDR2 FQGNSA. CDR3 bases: TGTGCCAGCAGCTGGGGACAGGGAGGGAATGAGCAGTTCTTC. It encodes CASSWGQGGNEQFF.

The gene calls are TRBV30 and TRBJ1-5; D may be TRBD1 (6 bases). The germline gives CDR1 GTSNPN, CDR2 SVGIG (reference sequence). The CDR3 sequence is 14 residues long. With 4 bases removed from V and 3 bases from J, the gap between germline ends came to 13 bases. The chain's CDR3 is CAWNTGNFNQPQHF. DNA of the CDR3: TGTGCCTGGAATACAGGGAATTTCAATCAGCCCCAGCATTTT.

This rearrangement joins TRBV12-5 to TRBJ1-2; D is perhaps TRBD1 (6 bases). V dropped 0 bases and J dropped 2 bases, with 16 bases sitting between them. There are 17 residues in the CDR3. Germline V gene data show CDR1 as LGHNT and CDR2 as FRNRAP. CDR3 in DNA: TGTGCTAGTGGTTTGGTAACCGTGCAGGGGAACAACTATGGCTACACCTTC. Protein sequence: CASGLVTVQGNNYGYTF.

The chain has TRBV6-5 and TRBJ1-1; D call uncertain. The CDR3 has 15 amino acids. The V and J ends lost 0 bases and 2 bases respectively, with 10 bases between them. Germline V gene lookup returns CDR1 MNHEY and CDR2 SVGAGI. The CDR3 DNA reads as TGTGCCAGCAGTTACTCGACCCAAATTAACACTGAAGCTTTCTTT. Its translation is CASSYSTQINTEAFF.

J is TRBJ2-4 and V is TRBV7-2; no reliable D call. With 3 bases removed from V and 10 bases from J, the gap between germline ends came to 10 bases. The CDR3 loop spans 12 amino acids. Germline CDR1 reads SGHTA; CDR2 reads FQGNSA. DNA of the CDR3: TGTGCCAGCAGCTTGCTCCTTGGGATTCAGTACTTC. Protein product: CASSLLLGIQYF.

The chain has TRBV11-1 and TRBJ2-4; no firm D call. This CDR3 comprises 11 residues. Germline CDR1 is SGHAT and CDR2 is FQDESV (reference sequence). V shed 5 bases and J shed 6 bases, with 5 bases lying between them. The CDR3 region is CASSALNIQYF. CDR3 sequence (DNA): TGTGCCAGCAGCGCTCTAAACATTCAGTACTTC.